This TCR beta chain was recovered during a study of shared clonotypes between healthy human individuals. As for the study in general: Aged between 18 and 49, the donors were two women and three men.

J was trimmed by 4 bases and V by 8 bases; bases with no gene match: 5. This CDR3 has 14 amino acids. Looked up from germline, CDR1 is SEHNR and CDR2 is FQNEAQ (reference sequence). As defined, naive CD8 cells were CD45RO-negative and positively selected for CCR7, with terminally differentiated effector memory CD45RA+ cells excluded. Method: immunoSEQ multiplex PCR; TCRdb's copy keeps in-frame clones and lacks some. The top ten clones hold under 2% of a sample with about 1.9 million clones, around 93% of them seen once. The rearrangement uses TRBV7-9 and TRBJ2-1; 10 bases fit TRBD1. The receptor comes from a man younger than 35 in good health. Some clones in this sample may be carry-over from other donors' samples. The sample comprised naive CD8+ T cells from PBMCs. CDR3 protein: CASRRQGAYNEQFF. CDR3 nucleotide sequence: TGTGCCAGCCGACGACAGGGGGCGTACAATGAGCAGTTCTTC.